The 18 T cell receptor beta chains below all came from one sample that was sequenced in a study of T-cell memory formation after mild COVID-19. In TCRdb, the 5' RACE reads were re-called with MiXCR into one record per CDR3 protein. The sample lists fewer than 250,000 distinct CDR3 sequences; more than 9% were seen once. Sequencing was done on a sample of PBMCs or a T cell subset sorted from them (not recorded which). The receptors stem from a man younger than 35 who had mild COVID-19 (a few samples of this study predate the infection). Cell type and time point are not known.

This clonotype was detected a few times. V usage is TRBV11-2 and J usage is TRBJ2-1; 10 bases align to TRBD2. This CDR3 comprises 18 residues. The V and J ends lost 1 base and 2 bases, in that order; junction bases with no gene match: 8. Germline CDR1 is SGHAT and CDR2 is FQNNGV. Here the CDR3 DNA reads TGTGCCAGCAGCTTAGGGGCTAGCGGGGGCCCGGCCTACAATGAGCAGTTCTTC. Its protein is CASSLGASGGPAYNEQFF.

This chain links TRBV4-1 with TRBJ2-7, with D tentatively TRBD1 (7 bases). Germline V gives CDR1 MGHRA, CDR2 YSYEKL. With 1 base removed from V and 2 bases from J, the gap between germline ends came to 18 bases. This CDR3 is 17 amino acids long. Here the CDR3 DNA reads TGCGCCAGCAGCCAAGCTTACCTCCAGGGGGGTACCTACGAGCAGTACGTC. Encoded protein: CASSQAYLQGGTYEQYV.

This clonotype was seen a single time. The chain links TRBV5-1 to TRBJ2-5; D perhaps matches TRBD2 (6 bases). V lost 1 base to trimming and J lost 7 bases, with 20 bases between them. CDR1 is SGHRS and CDR2 is YFSETQ in the germline V gene. There are 16 residues in the CDR3. CDR3 region: CASSLSWTYLGGTQYF. The CDR3 bases are TGCGCCAGCAGCTTGTCTTGGACGTACTTGGGGGGGACCCAGTACTTC.

This clonotype has more than one count but fewer than ten. V is TRBV12-3 or TRBV12-4 and J is TRBJ2-1; 11 bases are a match to TRBD2. The CDR3 length is 15 residues. V gave up 3 bases and J gave up 9 bases; unmatched junction bases: 7. DNA of the CDR3: TGTGCCAGCAGTTTCAGACTAGCGGGACTAGGTGAGCAGTTCTTC. It yields the protein CASSFRLAGLGEQFF.

This clonotype was found a few times. Written as DNA, the CDR3 is TGTGCCAGCAGCCTTGACTTACGCAGGGGGGGCTACACCTTC. Its translation: CASSLDLRRGGYTF. The chain employs TRBV5-6 and TRBJ1-2; 7 bases agree with TRBD1. CDR3 length equals 14 residues. V trimming: 4 bases; J trimming: 8 bases; junction bases outside the gene matches: 11. Germline CDR1 and CDR2: SGHDT and YYEEEE.

J is TRBJ1-2 and V is TRBV7-2; D may be TRBD1 (6 bases). Trimming stripped 5 bases from V and 6 bases from J, with 10 bases between. Germline CDR1 reads SGHTA; CDR2 reads FQGNSA. The CDR3 has 12 residues. CDR3 in amino acids: CASSAYRDGYTF. The CDR3 DNA follows: TGTGCCAGCAGCGCATACAGGGATGGCTACACCTTC.

This clonotype has only a few counts. The V and J genes are TRBV10-2 and TRBJ2-3; D possibly corresponds to TRBD2 (6 bases). V was pared by 7 bases and J by 0 bases, with 11 bases between. The CDR3 has 14 residues. The germline CDR1 and CDR2 sequences are WSHSY and SAAADI. The CDR3 nucleotides read TGCGCCAGCATCGGGACTTCAAGCACAGATACGCAGTATTTT. Residues: CASIGTSSTDTQYF.

The rearrangement links TRBV18 to TRBJ2-7, with 11 positions matching TRBD2. Germline loops: CDR1 KGHSH, CDR2 LQKENI. The junction had 7 bases not matched to a gene; V was cut back by 3 bases and J by 6 bases. The CDR3 sequence is 15 residues long. As DNA, the CDR3 is TGTGCCAGCTCACCTCTAGCGGGGGGAGACGGCGAGCAGTACGTC. It specifies CASSPLAGGDGEQYV.

This clonotype was counted a few times. V and J are TRBV7-9 and TRBJ2-1, with unresolved D. The ends were cut back, 5 bases at V and 6 bases at J, with 14 bases in the middle. The CDR3 covers 14 residues. The germline CDR1 and CDR2 sequences are SEHNR and FQNEAQ (reference sequence). CDR3 nucleotide sequence: TGTGCCAGCAGCCGTACACTCTTGTCCAATGAGCAGTTCTTC. It encodes CASSRTLLSNEQFF.

This chain joins TRBV21-1 and TRBJ2-5; the table's D call TRBD1 went unverified against the DNA. TRBV21-1 is assigned pseudogene status. CDR3 size: 17 residues. The CDR3 sequence is CASSKYPTGTGEKTQYF. The CDR3 DNA reads TGTGCCAGCAGCAAGTATCCCACCGGGACAGGGGAGAAGACCCAGTACTTC.

This clonotype has more than one count but fewer than ten. The chain recombines TRBV20-1 with TRBJ2-3, with D unclear. CDR1 and CDR2 (germline): DFQATT, SNEGSKA (reference sequence). CDR3 length: 12 amino acids. V shed 2 bases and J shed 4 bases, with 7 bases lying between them. The CDR3 loop reads CSARPSADTQYF. The CDR3 bases are TGCAGTGCTAGACCTTCCGCAGATACGCAGTATTTT.

The rearrangement uses TRBV9 and TRBJ2-3; D not resolved. Germline loops: CDR1 SGDLS, CDR2 YYNGEE. Between the trimmed V and J ends, which lost 0 bases and 2 bases, there was a span of 10 bases. CDR3 size: 15 residues. CDR3 sequence reads: CASSVAGSFTDTQYF. The CDR3 DNA reads TGTGCCAGCAGCGTAGCTGGGTCGTTCACAGATACGCAGTATTTT.

This clonotype was found a few times. The V gene is TRBV3-1, the J gene TRBJ1-1; TRBD1 aligns across 7 bases. The germline gives CDR1 LGHDT, CDR2 YNNKEL (reference sequence). This CDR3 region has 14 residues. V lost 3 bases to trimming and J lost 4 bases; unmatched junction nucleotides: 5. The CDR3 region is CASSQRDRTTEAFF. The CDR3 DNA sequence: TGTGCCAGCAGCCAGAGGGACAGAACCACTGAAGCTTTCTTT.

This clonotype was picked up a small number of times. CDR3 region: CASSPEGVAPPGYTF. For the CDR3, the DNA is TGCGCCAGCAGCCCCGAGGGTGTGGCCCCTCCTGGCTACACCTTC. V is TRBV5-1 and J is TRBJ1-2; no reliable D call. V was pared by 4 bases and J by 7 bases, with 20 bases between. Germline V gene data show CDR1 as SGHRS and CDR2 as YFSETQ. This CDR3 contains 15 residues.

A few counts support this clonotype. The gene calls are TRBV7-2 and TRBJ1-1; TRBD1 aligns across 7 bases. The CDR3 totals 16 residues. Germline CDR1 and CDR2: SGHTA and FQGNSA. The V and J ends lost 1 base and 5 bases, in that order; junction bases with no gene match: 10. The CDR3 protein is CASSLVTGLIGTEAFF. In DNA form, the CDR3 reads TGTGCCAGCAGCTTAGTGACAGGGCTTATCGGGACTGAAGCTTTCTTT.

This clonotype was found a few times. The chain uses TRBV20-1 and TRBJ2-5, with D perhaps TRBD2 (5 bases). Germline CDR1 is DFQATT and CDR2 is SNEGSKA (reference sequence). The CDR3 length is 12 residues. Trimming shortened V by 5 bases and J by 5 bases, and 12 bases separated the two germline ends. The CDR3 nucleotides read TGCAGTGCTGAGGGAAATCGGGAGACCCAGTACTTC. The encoded protein is CSAEGNRETQYF.

In its sample, this clonotype was seen a few times. The chain joins TRBV2 to TRBJ1-5; 10 bases are a match to TRBD1. The CDR3 contains 14 residues. Per the germline V gene, CDR1 is SNHLY and CDR2 is FYNNEI. V lost 7 bases to trimming and J lost 7 bases; unmatched junction nucleotides: 7. For the CDR3, the DNA is TGTGCCAGCACCCGGGACAGGGGTGACCAGCCCCAGCATTTT. It is translated as CASTRDRGDQPQHF.

This clonotype was picked up many times. The J gene is TRBJ2-7, the V gene TRBV5-1, with TRBD2 as a possible D gene (5 bases). Germline CDR1 SGHRS, CDR2 YFSETQ. The length of the CDR3 is 13 residues. V lost 3 bases to trimming and J lost 5 bases, with 12 bases between them. CDR3 sequence: CASSSRPGNEQYV. The DNA of the CDR3 is TGCGCCAGCAGCTCCCGCCCCGGGAACGAGCAGTACGTC.